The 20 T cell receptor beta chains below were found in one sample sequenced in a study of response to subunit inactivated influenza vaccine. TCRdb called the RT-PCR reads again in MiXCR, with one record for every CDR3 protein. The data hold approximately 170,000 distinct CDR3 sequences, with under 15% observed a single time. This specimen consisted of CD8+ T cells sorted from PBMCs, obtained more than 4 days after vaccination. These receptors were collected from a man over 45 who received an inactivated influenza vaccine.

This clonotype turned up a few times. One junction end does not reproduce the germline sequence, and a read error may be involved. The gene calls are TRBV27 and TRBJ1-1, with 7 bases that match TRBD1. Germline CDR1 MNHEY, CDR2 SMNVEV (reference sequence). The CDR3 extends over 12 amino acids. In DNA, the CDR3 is TGTGCCAGCGGTTTAGGGGGCCCTGAAGCTTTCTTT. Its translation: CASGLGGPEAFF.

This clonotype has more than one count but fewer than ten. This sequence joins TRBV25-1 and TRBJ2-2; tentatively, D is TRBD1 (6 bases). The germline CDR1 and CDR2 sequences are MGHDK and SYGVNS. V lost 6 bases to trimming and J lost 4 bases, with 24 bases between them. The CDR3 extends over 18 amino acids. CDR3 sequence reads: CASRYIPWDTEATGELFF. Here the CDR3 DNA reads TGTGCCAGCAGATACATCCCATGGGACACCGAAGCCACCGGGGAGCTGTTTTTT.

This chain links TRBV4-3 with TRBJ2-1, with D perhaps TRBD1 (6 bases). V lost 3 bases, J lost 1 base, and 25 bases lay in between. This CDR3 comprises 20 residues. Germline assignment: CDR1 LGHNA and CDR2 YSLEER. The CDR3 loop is CASSQFFKRFPQGSYNEQFF. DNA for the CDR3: TGCGCCAGCAGCCAGTTTTTTAAGCGGTTCCCCCAGGGGTCCTACAATGAGCAGTTCTTC.

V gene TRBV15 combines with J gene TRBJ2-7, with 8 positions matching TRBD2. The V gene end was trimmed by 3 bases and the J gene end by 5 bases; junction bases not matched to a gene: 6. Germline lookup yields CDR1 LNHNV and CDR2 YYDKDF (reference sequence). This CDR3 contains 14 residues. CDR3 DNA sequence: TGTGCCACCAGCAGTCCCGGACTAGCCCACGAGCAGTACTTC. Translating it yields CATSSPGLAHEQYF.

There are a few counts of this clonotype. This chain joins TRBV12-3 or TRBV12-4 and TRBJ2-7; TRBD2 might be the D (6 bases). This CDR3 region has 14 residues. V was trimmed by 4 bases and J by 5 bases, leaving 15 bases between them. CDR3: CASSWGRDFDEQYF. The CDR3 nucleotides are TGTGCCAGCAGTTGGGGCCGGGACTTCGACGAGCAGTACTTC.

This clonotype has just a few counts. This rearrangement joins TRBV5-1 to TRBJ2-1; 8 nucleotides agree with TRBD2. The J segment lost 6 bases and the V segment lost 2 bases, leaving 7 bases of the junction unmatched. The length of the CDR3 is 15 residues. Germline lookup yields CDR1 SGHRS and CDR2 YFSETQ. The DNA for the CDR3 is TGCGCCAGCAGCTTCCGGGGGGGCCCTCCCAATGAGCAGTTCTTC. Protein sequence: CASSFRGGPPNEQFF.

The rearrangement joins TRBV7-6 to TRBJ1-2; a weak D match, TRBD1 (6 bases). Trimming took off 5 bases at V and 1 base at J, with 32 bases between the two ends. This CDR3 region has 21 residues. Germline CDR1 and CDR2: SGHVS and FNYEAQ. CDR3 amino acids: CASSPQLPLQGATPINYGYTF. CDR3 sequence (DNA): TGTGCCAGCAGCCCCCAGCTACCTCTACAGGGCGCGACCCCGATTAACTATGGCTACACCTTC.

CDR3 in amino acids: CASSQGPPGIGNSYEQYF. In DNA form, the CDR3 reads TGTGCCAGCAGCCAAGGCCCCCCCGGTATAGGGAACTCCTACGAGCAGTACTTC. This sequence joins TRBV4-2 and TRBJ2-7; no definite D call. The CDR3 is 18 residues long. The germline CDR1 and CDR2 sequences are LGHNA and YNFKEQ. Trimming left V 1 base short and J 0 bases short, with 19 bases between.

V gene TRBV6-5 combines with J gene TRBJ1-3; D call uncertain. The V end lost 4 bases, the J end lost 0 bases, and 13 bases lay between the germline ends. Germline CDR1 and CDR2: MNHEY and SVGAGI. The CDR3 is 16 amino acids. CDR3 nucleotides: TGTGCCAGCAGTTCCCAGGCAGACTACTCTGGAAACACCATATATTTT. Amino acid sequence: CASSSQADYSGNTIYF.

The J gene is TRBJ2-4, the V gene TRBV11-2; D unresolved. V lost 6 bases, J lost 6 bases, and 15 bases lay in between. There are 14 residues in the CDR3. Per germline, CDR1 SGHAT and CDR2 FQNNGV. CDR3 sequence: CASRGTVYGNIQYF. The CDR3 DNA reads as TGTGCCAGCAGGGGAACTGTTTATGGAAACATTCAGTACTTC.

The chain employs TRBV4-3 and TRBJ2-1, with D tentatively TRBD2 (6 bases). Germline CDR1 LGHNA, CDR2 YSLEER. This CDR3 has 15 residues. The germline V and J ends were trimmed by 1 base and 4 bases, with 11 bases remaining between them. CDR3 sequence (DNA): TGCGCCAGCAGCCAAGCGGGAGCGGAGTACAATGAGCAGTTCTTC. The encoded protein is CASSQAGAEYNEQFF.

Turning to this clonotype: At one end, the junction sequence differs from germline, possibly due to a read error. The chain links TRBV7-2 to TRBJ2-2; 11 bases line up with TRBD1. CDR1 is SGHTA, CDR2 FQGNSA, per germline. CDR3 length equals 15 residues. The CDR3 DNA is TGTGCCAGCAGCTCCACGGACAGGGGGCTCCGGGAGCTGCTTTTT. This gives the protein CASSSTDRGLRELLF.

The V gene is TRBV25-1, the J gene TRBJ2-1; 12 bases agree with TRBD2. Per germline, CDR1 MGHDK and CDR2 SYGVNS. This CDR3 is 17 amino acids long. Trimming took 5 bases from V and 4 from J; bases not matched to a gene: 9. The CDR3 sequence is CASSTPASGRAYNEQFF. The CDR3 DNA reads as TGTGCCAGCAGTACCCCAGCTAGCGGGAGGGCTTACAATGAGCAGTTCTTC.

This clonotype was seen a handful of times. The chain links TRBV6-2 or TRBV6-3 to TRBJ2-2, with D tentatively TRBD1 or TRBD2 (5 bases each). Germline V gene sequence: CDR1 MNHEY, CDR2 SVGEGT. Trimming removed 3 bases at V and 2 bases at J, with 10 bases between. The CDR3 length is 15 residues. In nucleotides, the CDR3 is TGTGCCAGCAGTTATTGGGACGTAAACACCGGGGAGCTGTTTTTT. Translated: CASSYWDVNTGELFF.

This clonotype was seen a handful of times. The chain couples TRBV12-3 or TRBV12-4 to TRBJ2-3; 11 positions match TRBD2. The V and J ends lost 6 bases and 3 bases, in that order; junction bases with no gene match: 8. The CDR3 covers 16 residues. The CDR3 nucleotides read TGTGCCAGCAGCGGTACTAGCGGGGGTTTAACAGATACGCAGTATTTT. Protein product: CASSGTSGGLTDTQYF.

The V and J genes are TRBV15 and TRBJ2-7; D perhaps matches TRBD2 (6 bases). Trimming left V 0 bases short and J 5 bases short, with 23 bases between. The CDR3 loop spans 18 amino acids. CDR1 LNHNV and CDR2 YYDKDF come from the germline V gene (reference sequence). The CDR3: CATSREGGGEQGLHEQYF. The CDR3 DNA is TGTGCCACCAGCAGAGAGGGGGGAGGTGAGCAGGGTCTCCACGAGCAGTACTTC.

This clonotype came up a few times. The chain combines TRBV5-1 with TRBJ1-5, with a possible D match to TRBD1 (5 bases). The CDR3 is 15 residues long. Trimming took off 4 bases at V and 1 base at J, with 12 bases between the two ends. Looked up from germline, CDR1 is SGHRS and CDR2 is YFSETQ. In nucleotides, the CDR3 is TGCGCCAGCAGCCCGCAGGGCGGGAGCAATCAGCCCCAGCATTTT. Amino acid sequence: CASSPQGGSNQPQHF.

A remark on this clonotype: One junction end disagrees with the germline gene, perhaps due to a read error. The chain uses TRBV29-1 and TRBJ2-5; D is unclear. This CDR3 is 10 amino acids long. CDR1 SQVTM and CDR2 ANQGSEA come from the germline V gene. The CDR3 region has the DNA TGCGGCGTTGCTGGGGAGACCCAGTACTTC. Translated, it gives CGVAGETQYF.

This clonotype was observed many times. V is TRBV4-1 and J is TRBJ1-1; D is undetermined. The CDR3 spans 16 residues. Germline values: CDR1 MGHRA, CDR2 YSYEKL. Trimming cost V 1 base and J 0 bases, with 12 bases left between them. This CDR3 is CASSQGFGSLNTEAFF. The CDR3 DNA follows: TGCGCCAGCAGCCAAGGCTTTGGCTCCCTGAACACTGAAGCTTTCTTT.

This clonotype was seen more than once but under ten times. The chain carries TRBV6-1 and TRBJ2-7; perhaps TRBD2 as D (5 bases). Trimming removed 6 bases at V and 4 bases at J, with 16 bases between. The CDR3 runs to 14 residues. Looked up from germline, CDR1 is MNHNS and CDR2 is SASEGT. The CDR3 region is CASSPTDLPYEQYF. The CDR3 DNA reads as TGTGCCAGCAGCCCTACGGACTTGCCTTACGAGCAGTACTTC.